The 18 T cell receptor beta chains given below trace back to one sample, sequenced in a study of neurological immune-mediated disorders (dated by TCRdb to the late 2010s). The library was generated by 5' RACE. TCRdb names Illumina HiSeq 2500 as the instrument used. Using fastp trimming at Q25 and MiXCR clonotype assembly, TCRdb reanalyzed the public sequencing data and kept in-frame beta chains. One record per CDR3 amino acid sequence lists the most common genes and DNA. The sample has fewer than 90,000 distinct CDR3 sequences on record, 10% of them singletons. Clones ranked in the top ten supply about 1.8% of the sample. Sequencing was done on a sample of PBMCs. The origin of the receptors is a middle-aged man in good health.

This clonotype appeared many times. The chain couples TRBV20-1 to TRBJ2-2; TRBD2 matches at 8 bases. This CDR3 contains 16 residues. The junction had 14 bases not matched to a gene; V was cut back by 3 bases and J by 8 bases. Per germline, CDR1 DFQATT and CDR2 SNEGSKA (reference sequence). The CDR3 nucleotides read TGCAGTGCTAGGACACCGGGACTAGGAGCGTCTGGGGAGCTGTTTTTT. This translates into CSARTPGLGASGELFF.

The chain recombines TRBV5-1 with TRBJ2-6, with TRBD1 identical over 10 bases. This CDR3 has 17 residues. V was clipped by 5 bases and J by 6 bases; unmatched bases: 11. CDR1 is SGHRS, CDR2 YFSETQ, per germline. DNA for the CDR3: TGCGCCAGCAGATGGACAGGGGGAGATACTGTGGCCAACGTCCTGACTTTC. Its protein is CASRWTGGDTVANVLTF.

This clonotype was recorded many times. This chain joins TRBV12-3 or TRBV12-4 and TRBJ2-7; 10 nucleotides line up with TRBD1. The CDR3 is made up of 14 amino acids. Trimming at V came to 5 bases and at J to 3 bases, leaving 4 bases not matched to a gene. The CDR3 DNA sequence: TGTGCCAGCAGTCTGGGACAGGGGTACTACGAGCAGTACTTC. As protein: CASSLGQGYYEQYF.

This clonotype was found many times. The chain has TRBV6-6 and TRBJ2-1; 9 nucleotides agree with TRBD2. Germline V CDR1 and CDR2: MNHNY, SVGAGI (reference sequence). The CDR3 is 14 residues long. The V gene end was trimmed by 4 bases and the J gene end by 9 bases; junction bases not matched to a gene: 7. The CDR3 nucleotides read TGTGCCAGCAGTTCTGGCGGGGGGGCTGGTGAGCAGTTCTTC. Translated: CASSSGGGAGEQFF.

This clonotype showed up many times. V usage is TRBV12-3 or TRBV12-4 and J usage is TRBJ2-7; 8 positions agree with TRBD2. The ends lost 1 base at V and 2 bases at J; junction bases unmatched: 7. This CDR3 contains 16 residues. CDR3 protein: CASSLDETSVTYEQYF. The CDR3 nucleotides read TGTGCCAGCAGTTTAGACGAGACTAGCGTAACCTACGAGCAGTACTTC.

This clonotype was recorded many times. The chain recombines TRBV20-1 with TRBJ1-1; D is possibly TRBD1 (6 bases). In germline, CDR1 is DFQATT, CDR2 SNEGSKA (reference sequence). The V and J ends lost 3 bases and 9 bases respectively, with 14 bases between them. This CDR3 region has 12 residues. The CDR3 DNA reads TGCAGTGCTAGGTGGGGGCTTGAGAAAGCTTTCTTT. It codes for CSARWGLEKAFF.

This clonotype appeared many times. The rearrangement uses TRBV10-3 and TRBJ2-5; a weak D match, TRBD1 (6 bases). CDR3 length: 13 residues. With 10 bases removed from V and 3 bases from J, the gap between germline ends came to 15 bases. CDR1 and CDR2 from the germline V gene are ENHRY and SYGVKD. CDR3 nucleotide sequence: TGTGCCACCCGGTTGGGGGCGGAAGAGACCCAGTACTTC. It yields the protein CATRLGAEETQYF.

There are many counts of this clonotype. The V and J genes are TRBV5-1 and TRBJ2-7, with 10 bases that match TRBD2. Trimming at V came to 4 bases and at J to 1 base, leaving 11 bases not matched to a gene. The CDR3 loop spans 17 amino acids. Germline V gene lookup returns CDR1 SGHRS and CDR2 YFSETQ. CDR3 protein: CASSLRLAGTISYEQYF. The CDR3, as DNA: TGCGCCAGCAGCCTAAGACTAGCGGGCACCATTTCCTACGAGCAGTACTTC.

The table lists this clonotype with many counts. The rearrangement links TRBV5-1 to TRBJ2-4, with 9 bases matching TRBD1. V lost 4 bases to trimming and J lost 1 base; unmatched junction nucleotides: 12. CDR1 and CDR2 from the germline V gene are SGHRS and YFSETQ. The length of the CDR3 is 18 residues. The CDR3 sequence is CASSPGFDRGEAKNIQYF. The CDR3 DNA reads as TGCGCCAGCAGCCCAGGGTTCGACAGGGGGGAGGCCAAAAACATTCAGTACTTC.

In its sample, this clonotype was seen many times. The chain employs TRBV20-1 and TRBJ2-5; the match to TRBD2 covers 10 bases. Trimming at V came to 0 bases and at J to 5 bases, leaving 6 bases not matched to a gene. The CDR3 runs 15 residues. CDR1 and CDR2 from the germline V gene are DFQATT and SNEGSKA (reference sequence). This CDR3 is CSARDGLAGVETQYF. Here the CDR3 DNA reads TGCAGTGCTAGAGATGGGCTAGCGGGAGTCGAGACCCAGTACTTC.

This clonotype has a count of ten or more. The rearrangement links TRBV5-6 to TRBJ2-2; D remains unclear. Trimming stripped 2 bases from V and 2 bases from J, with 16 bases between. Germline CDR1 is SGHDT and CDR2 is YYEEEE. The CDR3 is 17 residues long. CDR3 bases: TGTGCCAGCAGCTTCCGCGTGACACTTTATAACACCGGGGAGCTGTTTTTT. Protein product: CASSFRVTLYNTGELFF.

This chain links TRBV5-1 with TRBJ2-7; 9 bases align to TRBD1. J was trimmed by 6 bases and V by 4 bases; bases with no gene match: 11. CDR1 and CDR2 (germline): SGHRS, YFSETQ. The CDR3 is 15 residues long. CDR3: CASSQQTGGNREQYF. In DNA, the CDR3 is TGCGCCAGCAGCCAGCAGACAGGGGGGAATCGCGAGCAGTACTTC.

This clonotype was seen repeatedly, ten times or more. The chain couples TRBV6-6 to TRBJ2-4, with D perhaps matching TRBD2 (5 bases). Trimming shortened V by 4 bases and J by 0 bases, and 13 bases separated the two germline ends. CDR1 and CDR2 (germline): MNHNY, SVGAGI (reference sequence). This CDR3 comprises 16 residues. Here the CDR3 reads CASSSRLNLAKNIQYF. CDR3 nucleotide sequence: TGTGCCAGCAGTTCACGACTAAACCTAGCCAAAAACATTCAGTACTTC.

The chain has TRBV9 and TRBJ2-3; a possible D gene is TRBD2 (5 bases). Per germline, CDR1 SGDLS and CDR2 YYNGEE. The CDR3 is made up of 11 amino acids. V lost 7 bases and J 9 bases, leaving 12 bases between the germline ends. In DNA form, the CDR3 reads TGTGCCAGCGACGGAGGAGGAACGCAGTATTTT. Its translation: CASDGGGTQYF. The entire variable domain, with the rest obtained from reference TRBV9 and TRBJ2-3, is as follows: DSGVTQTPKHLITATGQRVTLRCSPRSGDLSVYWYQQSLDQGLQFLIQYYNGEERAKGNILERFSAQQFPDLHSELNLSSLELGDSALYFCASDGGGTQYFGPGTRLTVL.

This clonotype was seen ten or more times. The CDR3 protein is CASSSLGQGMGGYTF. The DNA of the CDR3 is TGTGCCAGCTCCTCCTTGGGGCAGGGTATGGGAGGCTACACCTTC. The rearrangement joins TRBV28 to TRBJ1-2; weak D call: TRBD1 (5 bases). CDR3 length: 15 amino acids. Germline V CDR1 and CDR2: MDHEN, SYDVKM. The V and J ends lost 8 bases and 8 bases respectively, with 24 bases between them.

This clonotype was seen repeatedly, ten times or more. The chain joins TRBV5-6 to TRBJ2-7; D may be TRBD1 or TRBD2 (6 bases each). This CDR3 has 16 amino acids. Germline V gene data show CDR1 as SGHDT and CDR2 as YYEEEE. Between the trimmed V and J ends, which lost 7 bases and 3 bases, there was a span of 23 bases. The CDR3 DNA is TGTGCCAGCCGGGGGTTTGTGGGGGACACCTACTACGAGCAGTACTTC. Encoded protein: CASRGFVGDTYYEQYF.

This clonotype came up many times. The rearrangement uses TRBV20-1 and TRBJ1-4; D might be TRBD1 (6 bases). The CDR3 has 14 residues. With 4 bases removed from V and 8 bases from J, the gap between germline ends came to 17 bases. Germline CDR1 is DFQATT and CDR2 is SNEGSKA (reference sequence). CDR3 DNA: TGCAGTGCTACCCCTGGGGGGGCTCGGGAAAAACTGTTTTTT. It is translated as CSATPGGAREKLFF.

This clonotype was found many times. V and J are TRBV7-9 and TRBJ2-7, with D uncertain. Germline CDR1 reads SEHNR; CDR2 reads FQNEAQ (reference sequence). V lost 5 bases and J lost 1, with 12 bases in between. There are 14 residues in the CDR3. CDR3 DNA sequence: TGTGCCAGCAGCCCAGACGGCGCTTCCTACGAGCAGTACTTC. Encoded protein: CASSPDGASYEQYF.